The rows below give T cell receptor beta chains drawn from one sample of a study of blood T cell repertoires in COVID-19. Assay: immunoSEQ multiplex PCR; the TCRdb copy retains only in-frame clones and omits some. The table records approximately 360,000 clones, roughly 90% of them present only once. Source material: peripheral blood. The source is a man between 35 and 55 years old with acute or convalescent COVID-19. CDR3s include the opening cysteine and the closing phenylalanine or tryptophan. The D gene is left open where the match is weak. Size is omitted from some rows. Given values are once, few, many or a class for expanded clones.

v_gene: TRBV5-4; j_gene: TRBJ2-7; abundance: few; d_gene: .; CDR3aa: CASSPVEGASYEQYF; CDR3nt: TGTGCCAGCAGCCCGGTAGAGGGAGCCTCCTACGAGCAGTACTTC
v_gene: TRBV7-9; j_gene: TRBJ1-1; abundance: .; d_gene: TRBD1; CDR3aa: CASSLADRYTEAFF; CDR3nt: TGTGCCAGCAGCTTAGCGGACAGGTACACTGAAGCTTTCTTT
v_gene: TRBV3-1/TRBV3-2; j_gene: TRBJ1-4; abundance: .; d_gene: .; CDR3aa: CASSHSYEKLFF; CDR3nt: TGTGCCAGCAGCCATTCCTATGAAAAACTGTTTTTT
v_gene: TRBV3-1/TRBV3-2; j_gene: TRBJ2-7; abundance: .; d_gene: .; CDR3aa: CASSQGSSYEQYF; CDR3nt: TGTGCCAGCAGCCAAGGCAGCTCCTACGAGCAGTACTTC
v_gene: TRBV6-6; j_gene: TRBJ2-3; abundance: .; d_gene: .; CDR3aa: CASEGGATDTQYF; CDR3nt: TGTGCCAGCGAGGGCGGGGCGACAGATACGCAGTATTTT
v_gene: TRBV21-1; j_gene: TRBJ2-7; abundance: .; d_gene: .; CDR3aa: CATRRQGSYEQYF; CDR3nt: TGTGCCACCCGTCGACAGGGGTCCTACGAGCAGTACTTC
v_gene: TRBV5-1; j_gene: TRBJ1-5; abundance: .; d_gene: .; CDR3aa: CASSLGGLQPQHF; CDR3nt: TGCGCCAGCAGCTTGGGGGGGCTTCAGCCCCAGCATTTT
v_gene: TRBV11-1; j_gene: TRBJ2-7; abundance: .; d_gene: .; CDR3aa: CASSRRGGIASEQYF; CDR3nt: TGTGCCAGCAGCCGAAGGGGGGGAATTGCGAGCGAGCAGTACTTC
v_gene: TRBV7-2; j_gene: TRBJ1-1; abundance: .; d_gene: .; CDR3aa: CASSPRGVTNTEAFF; CDR3nt: TGTGCCAGCAGCCCACGGGGGGTTACGAACACTGAAGCTTTCTTT
v_gene: TRBV5-5; j_gene: TRBJ1-2; abundance: .; d_gene: TRBD1; CDR3aa: CASSSSPGQVFGYTF; CDR3nt: TGTGCCAGCAGCAGCAGCCCGGGACAGGTATTCGGCTACACCTTC
v_gene: TRBV2; j_gene: TRBJ1-2; abundance: .; d_gene: .; CDR3aa: CASRDSAGVSYGYTF; CDR3nt: TGTGCCAGCAGAGATTCCGCAGGCGTCTCGTATGGCTACACCTTC
v_gene: TRBV10-3; j_gene: TRBJ2-4; abundance: .; d_gene: .; CDR3aa: CAISESSENIQYF; CDR3nt: TGTGCCATCAGTGAGTCGTCGGAAAACATTCAGTACTTC
v_gene: TRBV20-1; j_gene: TRBJ1-6; abundance: .; d_gene: .; CDR3aa: CSASSIENYNSPLHF; CDR3nt: TGCAGTGCTAGTTCAATAGAAAACTATAATTCACCCCTCCACTTT
v_gene: TRBV11-2; j_gene: TRBJ1-1; abundance: once; d_gene: .; CDR3aa: CASRSGRTEAFF; CDR3nt: TGTGCCAGCAGATCAGGGCGGACTGAAGCTTTCTTT
v_gene: TRBV29-1; j_gene: TRBJ1-2; abundance: .; d_gene: TRBD1; CDR3aa: CSVKPTGPPNYGYTF; CDR3nt: TGCAGCGTGAAACCGACAGGGCCACCCAACTATGGCTACACCTTC
v_gene: TRBV7-9; j_gene: TRBJ1-1; abundance: .; d_gene: .; CDR3aa: CASSLDSSLAFF; CDR3nt: TGTGCCAGCAGCTTGGACAGTTCGTTAGCTTTCTTT
v_gene: TRBV5-1; j_gene: TRBJ1-1; abundance: .; d_gene: TRBD1; CDR3aa: CASSLGPPDRGRGGTEAFF; CDR3nt: TGCGCCAGCAGCTTGGGGCCTCCAGACAGGGGGCGCGGAGGCACTGAAGCTTTCTTT
v_gene: TRBV28; j_gene: TRBJ2-7; abundance: .; d_gene: TRBD2; CDR3aa: CASSLSFRTSGNYEQYF; CDR3nt: TGTGCCAGCAGTTTATCGTTTCGGACTAGCGGCAACTACGAGCAGTACTTC
v_gene: TRBV6-5; j_gene: TRBJ2-7; abundance: .; d_gene: TRBD1; CDR3aa: CASSYSDRGLFEQYF; CDR3nt: TGTGCCAGCAGTTACTCTGACAGGGGTTTGTTCGAGCAGTACTTC
v_gene: TRBV11-2; j_gene: TRBJ2-2; abundance: .; d_gene: TRBD2; CDR3aa: CASSYGLAGSSGELFF; CDR3nt: TGTGCCAGCAGCTATGGACTAGCGGGGAGTTCCGGGGAGCTGTTTTTT
v_gene: TRBV9; j_gene: TRBJ2-2; abundance: .; d_gene: .; CDR3aa: CASSVGPYLNTGELFF; CDR3nt: TGTGCCAGCAGCGTAGGGCCGTACCTGAACACCGGGGAGCTGTTTTTT
v_gene: TRBV25-1; j_gene: TRBJ1-1; abundance: .; d_gene: .; CDR3aa: CASSPRQAANTEAFF; CDR3nt: TGTGCCAGCAGTCCAAGACAGGCAGCGAACACTGAAGCTTTCTTT
v_gene: TRBV4-3; j_gene: TRBJ1-5; abundance: .; d_gene: TRBD1; CDR3aa: CASSQTGGGQPQHF; CDR3nt: TGCGCCAGCAGCCAGACAGGGGGCGGACAGCCCCAGCATTTT
v_gene: TRBV30; j_gene: TRBJ1-1; abundance: .; d_gene: TRBD1; CDR3aa: CAWSMGQGGSEAFF; CDR3nt: TGTGCCTGGAGCATGGGACAGGGAGGTTCTGAAGCTTTCTTT
v_gene: TRBV2; j_gene: TRBJ1-2; abundance: .; d_gene: .; CDR3aa: CASSGGDGYTF; CDR3nt: TGTGCCAGCAGCGGAGGTGATGGCTACACCTTC
v_gene: TRBV4-1; j_gene: TRBJ2-7; abundance: .; d_gene: TRBD1; CDR3aa: CASSAGTGRSYEQYF; CDR3nt: TGCGCCAGCAGCGCCGGGACAGGAAGGTCCTACGAGCAGTACTTC
v_gene: TRBV5-1; j_gene: TRBJ2-2; abundance: .; d_gene: .; CDR3aa: CASSSGTGELFF; CDR3nt: TGCGCCAGCAGCTCGGGCACCGGGGAGCTGTTTTTT
v_gene: TRBV5-1; j_gene: TRBJ2-1; abundance: .; d_gene: TRBD1; CDR3aa: CASSAGTGYTYNEQFF; CDR3nt: TGCGCCAGCAGCGCCGGGACAGGTTACACCTACAATGAGCAGTTCTTC
v_gene: TRBV27; j_gene: TRBJ2-7; abundance: .; d_gene: TRBD1; CDR3aa: CASSSQQQGAVFYEQYF; CDR3nt: TGTGCCAGCAGTTCCCAGCAACAGGGGGCCGTTTTCTACGAGCAGTACTTC
v_gene: TRBV19; j_gene: TRBJ1-2; abundance: .; d_gene: TRBD1; CDR3aa: CASSVRDRGRYGYTF; CDR3nt: TGTGCCAGTAGTGTCCGGGACAGGGGGCGATATGGCTACACCTTC
v_gene: TRBV29-1; j_gene: TRBJ2-3; abundance: .; d_gene: TRBD2; CDR3aa: CSARWEREVTDTQYF; CDR3nt: TGCAGCGCTAGATGGGAGCGGGAGGTAACAGATACGCAGTATTTT
v_gene: TRBV7-2; j_gene: TRBJ2-5; abundance: .; d_gene: .; CDR3aa: CASSSSAQGQETQYF; CDR3nt: TGTGCCAGCAGCAGCAGCGCGCAGGGGCAAGAGACCCAGTACTTC
v_gene: TRBV5-8; j_gene: TRBJ2-7; abundance: .; d_gene: TRBD1; CDR3aa: CASRFDRGETVLYEQYF; CDR3nt: TGTGCCAGCAGGTTCGACAGGGGGGAGACGGTCTTATACGAGCAGTACTTC
v_gene: TRBV2; j_gene: TRBJ2-2; abundance: .; d_gene: .; CDR3aa: CASSATPGAYTGELFF; CDR3nt: TGTGCCAGCAGTGCTACCCCTGGGGCTTACACCGGGGAGCTGTTTTTT
v_gene: TRBV10-1; j_gene: TRBJ2-1; abundance: .; d_gene: TRBD2; CDR3aa: CASSAPGLADNEQFF; CDR3nt: TGCGCCAGCAGTGCTCCGGGACTAGCGGACAATGAGCAGTTCTTC
v_gene: TRBV4-1; j_gene: TRBJ2-1; abundance: once; d_gene: TRBD2; CDR3aa: CASSQPPGLAGDRHEQFF; CDR3nt: TGCGCCAGCAGCCAACCTCCGGGACTAGCGGGAGATCGGCATGAGCAGTTCTTC
v_gene: TRBV5-4; j_gene: TRBJ1-4; abundance: .; d_gene: .; CDR3aa: CASSLEPSNEKLFF; CDR3nt: TGTGCCAGCAGCTTGGAGCCATCAAATGAAAAACTGTTTTTT
v_gene: TRBV15; j_gene: TRBJ2-1; abundance: .; d_gene: .; CDR3aa: CATSTRGSPYNEQFF; CDR3nt: TGTGCCACCAGCACACGCGGGTCTCCCTACAATGAGCAGTTCTTC
v_gene: TRBV20-1; j_gene: TRBJ2-4; abundance: .; d_gene: TRBD2; CDR3aa: CSASTSGGKNIQYF; CDR3nt: TGCAGTGCTAGTACTAGCGGGGGTAAGAACATTCAGTACTTC
v_gene: TRBV6-6; j_gene: TRBJ2-1; abundance: .; d_gene: TRBD2; CDR3aa: CASSSGTSGGYNEQFF; CDR3nt: TGTGCCAGCAGCTCTGGGACTAGCGGGGGCTACAATGAGCAGTTCTTC
v_gene: TRBV9; j_gene: TRBJ2-1; abundance: .; d_gene: TRBD2; CDR3aa: CASSVGTSGTYNEQFF; CDR3nt: TGTGCCAGCAGCGTCGGGACTAGCGGTACGTACAATGAGCAGTTCTTC
v_gene: TRBV2; j_gene: TRBJ2-5; abundance: .; d_gene: TRBD1; CDR3aa: CASSQESDRGIETQYF; CDR3nt: TGTGCCAGCAGTCAAGAATCGGACAGGGGGATTGAGACCCAGTACTTC
v_gene: TRBV6-5; j_gene: TRBJ1-5; abundance: .; d_gene: TRBD1; CDR3aa: CASSKRGQFNQPQHF; CDR3nt: TGTGCCAGCAGTAAAAGGGGACAGTTCAATCAGCCCCAGCATTTT
v_gene: TRBV7-9; j_gene: TRBJ2-1; abundance: .; d_gene: TRBD2; CDR3aa: CASSLAGLAGRNNEQFF; CDR3nt: TGTGCCAGCAGCTTAGCGGGACTAGCGGGACGAAACAATGAGCAGTTCTTC
v_gene: TRBV11-2; j_gene: TRBJ1-6; abundance: .; d_gene: .; CDR3aa: CASSPQTASLYNSPLHF; CDR3nt: TGTGCCAGCAGCCCCCAGACAGCTTCTCTCTATAATTCACCCCTCCACTTT
v_gene: TRBV4-1; j_gene: TRBJ1-3; abundance: once; d_gene: .; CDR3aa: CASSQGRGRDGNTIYF; CDR3nt: TGCGCCAGCAGCCAAGGCCGCGGCAGGGATGGAAACACCATATATTTT
v_gene: TRBV30; j_gene: TRBJ1-5; abundance: .; d_gene: .; CDR3aa: CAWSALGGGNQPQHF; CDR3nt: TGTGCCTGGAGTGCTCTGGGAGGGGGTAATCAGCCCCAGCATTTT
v_gene: TRBV6-5; j_gene: TRBJ1-1; abundance: .; d_gene: TRBD1; CDR3aa: CASSASNRGRTEAFF; CDR3nt: TGTGCCAGCAGCGCCTCAAACAGGGGGCGAACTGAAGCTTTCTTT
v_gene: TRBV7-2; j_gene: TRBJ2-7; abundance: .; d_gene: TRBD1; CDR3aa: CASSLAGTGEYEQYF; CDR3nt: TGTGCCAGCAGCTTAGCTGGGACAGGGGAGTACGAGCAGTACTTC
v_gene: TRBV28; j_gene: TRBJ2-7; abundance: .; d_gene: TRBD2; CDR3aa: CASSQSGTLSYEQYF; CDR3nt: TGTGCCAGCAGTCAGAGCGGGACGTTGTCCTACGAGCAGTACTTC
v_gene: TRBV6-5; j_gene: TRBJ1-6; abundance: .; d_gene: TRBD1; CDR3aa: CASGLDRAFNSPLHF; CDR3nt: TGTGCCAGCGGCCTGGACAGGGCTTTTAATTCACCCCTCCACTTT
v_gene: TRBV19; j_gene: TRBJ1-1; abundance: .; d_gene: TRBD1; CDR3aa: CASSVNRGRAEAFF; CDR3nt: TGTGCCAGTAGTGTAAACAGGGGGCGGGCTGAAGCTTTCTTT
v_gene: TRBV19; j_gene: TRBJ1-3; abundance: once; d_gene: .; CDR3aa: CASSMRAEGNTIYF; CDR3nt: TGTGCCAGTAGTATGCGGGCGGAAGGAAACACCATATATTTT
v_gene: TRBV27; j_gene: TRBJ2-7; abundance: .; d_gene: .; CDR3aa: CASSLSVRYEQYF; CDR3nt: TGTGCCAGCAGTTTATCGGTCAGGTACGAGCAGTACTTC
v_gene: TRBV29-1; j_gene: TRBJ1-4; abundance: .; d_gene: .; CDR3aa: CSVAGGGREKLFF; CDR3nt: TGCAGCGTTGCGGGAGGCGGTAGAGAAAAACTGTTTTTT